This T cell receptor beta chain was captured by sequencing in a study of blood T cell repertoires in COVID-19. For the study at large: PBMCs, B-cell-depleted T cells, or T cells were the source of the cDNA or gDNA that made up the material.

The CDR3 is 16 amino acids. From germline, CDR1 is SGHKS and CDR2 YYEKEE (reference sequence). V shed 0 bases, J shed 3 bases, and the junction held 4 bases outside the gene matches. Original processing notes: Amplification with reference gene primers provided the estimates of nucleated cell counts. Method: immunoSEQ multiplex PCR; TCRdb's copy keeps in-frame clones and lacks some. From that table come the V and J calls and clone size; the DNA was used to work out D and trimming. The sample lists a few hundred thousand clones; more than 75% were seen once. Participant-reported clinical history was the basis for cohort assignment. Individuals in the exposed group had encountered a COVID-19 case within 2 weeks preceding study entry.

What was sequenced was PBMCs or T cells enriched from blood (not recorded which). The receptor comes from a woman aged 50 to 60 who had been exposed to COVID-19. J is TRBJ1-4 and V is TRBV5-5, with 8 bases lining up with TRBD1. CDR3 bases: TGTGCCAGCAGCTTGGTGACAGGGGCCCCTAATGAAAAACTGTTTTTT. Encoded protein: CASSLVTGAPNEKLFF. The complete variable domain, with remaining parts taken from reference TRBV5-5 and TRBJ1-4, reads DAGVTQSPTHLIKTRGQQVTLRCSPISGHKSVSWYQQVLGQGPQFIFQYYEKEERGRGNFPDRFSARQFPNYSSELNVNALLLGDSALYLCASSLVTGAPNEKLFFGSGTQLSVL.